This T cell receptor beta chain was recovered during a study of T cell responses to AZD1222 COVID-19 vaccine (dated by TCRdb to the early 2020s). About the study as a whole: AZD1222 recipients given second doses at about 4 weeks or at about 12 weeks were pooled, since spike-specific TCR depth and breadth were not found to differ between the two schedules. TCR sequencing covered 233 trial participants: 200 to 210 given two doses of AZD1222 and 26 given two doses of MenACWY control vaccine. Enrollment into the trials was organized by age into subgroups of 18-55, 56-69 and 70-plus years, and those subgroups contained approximately 160, 26 and 62 TCR-sequenced participants, respectively. The investigation overall reported the following: The whole spike protein was spanned by vaccine-associated CD4 TCRs, and dominant responses were seen in regions 160-218 and 743-854. Conclusions about previously exposed vaccinees are limited because only five to seven AZD1222 recipients were SARS-CoV-2 seropositive at baseline. Participants were mostly white British, with more females than males. The authors suggested clonal diversity may have been underestimated. Epitopes outside the regions mutated in the B.1.351 and B.1.1.7 variants were reportedly recognized by nearly half of the unique spike-specific TCRs. The 56-69-year group was small, and its depth increase did not reach significance, likely because of low power. After two AZD1222 doses, both the breadth and the depth of spike-specific TCRs were significantly higher than at day 0 and than in MenACWY recipients. Because no samples from the day 14 peak response were available, repertoires could be characterized only after the peak T cell response.

In light of the paper, this sample's time point label describes: baseline before first vaccination. Vaccinee samples came from UK trials COV001 and COV002, including a single-blind randomized controlled phase 2/3 trial of AZD1222 (ChAdOx1 nCoV-19) in healthy adults. Trial participant PBMC samples were collected at day 0 and day 28 after the second dose for TCRbeta chain sequencing. The CDR3 regions of human TCRbeta chains were analyzed by immunosequencing. In the authors' own workflow: Repertoire TCRs were checked for matches against a reference library of SARS-CoV-2-specific TCRs that had been generated using the MIRA antigen-specificity platform. Breadth was defined as the fraction of unique TCRs that were SARS-CoV-2-associated. Depth was defined as the fraction of total T cells that were SARS-CoV-2-associated. Using the MIRA data, every spike-specific TCR was mapped to the spike region that the TCR reacted to and assigned to either a CD4 or a CD8 class. Log10-transformed breadth and depth values were compared by one-way ANOVA with Sidak's multiple comparisons tests. TCRdb provides this immuneACCESS table in a form limited to in-frame rearrangements. Some clones are lacking; in checked studies, under half of them reflect an unresolved V gene, and why the rest are absent is not known. Clonal size and the V and J genes are those of that table, whereas D and trimming came from the DNA. This sample lists about 160,000 clones; 94% were detected once. Roughly 1.3% of the sample goes to the ten largest clones.

For this clone: What this receptor recognizes is not known. Per-nucleotide qualities are absent, and no much larger clonotype sits a single base away.

V is clipped by 1 base and J by 0 bases, and the sequence between their germline boundaries is 4 bases long. Including the terminal cysteine and phenylalanine, the CDR3 comprises 15 residues. Only the CDR3 DNA is retained, 45 bases long and in frame from the first base. CDR1 and CDR2 are drawn from the germline V gene: ENHRY, SYGVKD. The chain was built from TRBV10-3 and TRBJ1-6, with the D segment identity uncertain. The receptor's source is an adult in good health. The sequencing here drew on peripheral blood, taken on day 0 of AZD1222 vaccination. Here is the DNA: TGTGCCATCAGTGAGTTCAGCTCCTATAATTCACCCCTCCACTTT. It is translated as CAISEFSSYNSPLHF.